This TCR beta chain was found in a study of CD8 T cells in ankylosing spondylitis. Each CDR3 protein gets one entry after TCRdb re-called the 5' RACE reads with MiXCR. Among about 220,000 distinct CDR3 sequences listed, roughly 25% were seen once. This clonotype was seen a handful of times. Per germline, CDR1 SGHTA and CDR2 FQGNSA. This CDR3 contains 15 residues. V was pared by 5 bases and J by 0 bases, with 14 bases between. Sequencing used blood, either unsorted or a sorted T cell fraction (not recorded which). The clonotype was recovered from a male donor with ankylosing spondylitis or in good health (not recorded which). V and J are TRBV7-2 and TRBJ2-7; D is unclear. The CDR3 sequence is CASSPDFLLSYEQYF. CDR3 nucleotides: TGTGCCAGCAGCCCCGACTTCCTCCTCTCCTACGAGCAGTACTTC.